Sequencing of this T cell receptor (beta chain) was carried out in a study of T cell changes during pregnancy in multiple sclerosis. CDR1 and CDR2 (germline): SGHAT, FQNNGV. The CDR3 is 14 residues long. The V segment lost 6 bases and the J segment 4 bases; nucleotides outside the gene matches: 5. Repertoires were generated with immunoSEQ multiplex PCR, while TCRdb's copy carries only in-frame clones and drops some. The sample lists roughly 22,000 clones, approximately 93% occurring once. The sequencing used CD4+ T cells from peripheral blood mononuclear cells, collected after pregnancy. The chain links TRBV11-2 to TRBJ2-4; 8 bases are a match to TRBD2. The TCR originated in a female donor in good health, enrolled as a control in a pregnancy study. The chain's CDR3 is CASSTSGAKNIQYF. For the CDR3, the DNA is TGTGCCAGCAGTACTAGCGGAGCGAAAAACATTCAGTACTTC. Full variable domain (remainder filled in from reference TRBV11-2 and TRBJ2-4): EAGVAQSPRYKIIEKRQSVAFWCNPISGHATLYWYQQILGQGPKLLIQFQNNGVVDDSQLPKDRFSAERLKGVDSTLKIQPAKLEDSAVYLCASSTSGAKNIQYFGAGTRLSVL.